The 27 T cell receptor beta chains presented below share a single source sample, sequenced in a study of blood T cell repertoires in COVID-19. Clones were sequenced by immunoSEQ multiplex PCR, and TCRdb holds only the in-frame ones, with some missing. The sample holds tens of thousands of clones; roughly 83% are singletons and the top ten take 40% to 45%. The sequencing sample was made of peripheral blood. These receptor sequences come from a man at least 80 years old with acute or convalescent COVID-19.

This rearrangement joins TRBV25-1 to TRBJ2-1; 7 positions agree with TRBD1. The CDR3 contains 16 residues. V gave up 3 bases and J gave up 3 bases; unmatched junction bases: 8. Germline CDR1 and CDR2: MGHDK and SYGVNS. CDR3 sequence (DNA): TGTGCCAGCAGTGACACCTTACAGGGGTTCTACAATGAGCAGTTCTTC. Protein: CASSDTLQGFYNEQFF.

The sample holds a few counts of this clone. V is TRBV28 and J is TRBJ2-1, with 10 bases identical to TRBD2. The CDR3 covers 15 residues. Germline CDR1 and CDR2: MDHEN and SYDVKM. The J segment lost 0 bases and the V segment lost 4 bases, leaving 0 bases of the junction unmatched. CDR3 sequence reads: CASSWTSGSYNEQFF. The DNA of the CDR3 is TGTGCCAGCAGTTGGACTAGCGGCTCCTACAATGAGCAGTTCTTC.

V usage is TRBV7-9 and J usage is TRBJ2-3, with TRBD1 matching 9 bases. From germline, CDR1 is SEHNR and CDR2 FQNEAQ (reference sequence). This CDR3 has 15 residues. V lost 4 bases and J lost 5; bases outside the gene matches: 7. The CDR3 is CASSSRDRVGDTQYF. The CDR3 bases are TGTGCCAGCAGCTCCCGGGACAGGGTGGGAGATACGCAGTATTTT.

This clone was recorded once. This sequence joins TRBV6-4 and TRBJ1-5; D might be TRBD1 (6 bases). The CDR3 is 17 amino acids. CDR1 and CDR2 (germline): MRHNA, SNTAGT. V dropped 7 bases and J dropped 0 bases, with 19 bases sitting between them. CDR3 sequence reads: CASTRPGQPYSNQPQHF. The CDR3 bases are TGTGCCAGCACGCGGCCGGGACAACCTTATAGCAATCAGCCCCAGCATTTT.

V and J are TRBV30 and TRBJ2-1; D is possibly TRBD2 (5 bases). CDR3 length: 15 amino acids. V lost 5 bases and J lost 2, with 16 bases in between. Germline values: CDR1 GTSNPN, CDR2 SVGIG (reference sequence). CDR3 nucleotide sequence: TGTGCCTGGTGTTCGGGGATTACTACCTACAATGAGCAGTTCTTC. Translation gives CAWCSGITTYNEQFF.

The chain joins TRBV30 to TRBJ1-1, with D possibly being TRBD1 (6 bases). Deletions cut 8 bases from V and 1 base from J, with 14 bases between. The CDR3 extends over 13 amino acids. Looked up from germline, CDR1 is GTSNPN and CDR2 is SVGIG (reference sequence). The chain's CDR3 is CALDRGANTEAFF. The CDR3 nucleotides read TGTGCCCTTGACCGGGGGGCGAACACTGAAGCTTTCTTT.

This chain links TRBV5-1 with TRBJ1-6, with 7 nucleotides matching TRBD1. Germline V lookup: CDR1 SGHRS, CDR2 YFSETQ. The CDR3 has 14 residues. After removal of 7 bases from V and 10 bases from J, the junction contained 11 bases not matched to a gene. CDR3 loop: CASGTGDPGSPLHF. The CDR3 DNA follows: TGCGCCAGCGGAACAGGGGATCCTGGGTCACCCCTCCACTTT.

The chain employs TRBV5-5 and TRBJ1-4, with TRBD1 identical over 9 bases. CDR1 and CDR2 from the germline V gene are SGHKS and YYEKEE (reference sequence). There are 15 residues in the CDR3. V dropped 5 bases and J dropped 5; count of bases not matched to a gene: 7. As DNA, the CDR3 is TGTGCCAGCAGGAGAGGACAGGGGCAAAATGAAAAACTGTTTTTT. It translates to CASRRGQGQNEKLFF.

V usage is TRBV19 and J usage is TRBJ2-1; TRBD2 matches 7 bases. CDR1 and CDR2 from the germline V gene are LNHDA and SQIVND (reference sequence). The CDR3 is made up of 17 amino acids. Germline trimming cut 3 bases from V and 4 bases from J; bases unmatched to any gene: 12. The CDR3 loop is CASSIIAVGGSYNEQFF. The CDR3 DNA reads TGTGCCAGTAGTATCATTGCCGTGGGCGGGAGTTACAATGAGCAGTTCTTC.

This clone was counted once. The chain carries TRBV30 and TRBJ1-2, with D unclear. Trimming took off 4 bases at V and 1 base at J, with 19 bases between the two ends. The CDR3 loop spans 16 amino acids. Germline CDR1 is GTSNPN and CDR2 is SVGIG (reference sequence). Here the CDR3 DNA reads TGTGCCTGGAAAGCGGCAGGCAGCCACTTTAACTATGGCTACACCTTC. Translation: CAWKAAGSHFNYGYTF.

The chain links TRBV19 to TRBJ1-5; no reliable D call. The CDR3 totals 15 residues. With 4 bases removed from V and 0 bases from J, the gap between germline ends came to 10 bases. CDR1 and CDR2 (germline): LNHDA, SQIVND (reference sequence). CDR3 sequence: CASSKSGNSNQPQHF. The CDR3 bases are TGTGCCAGTAGTAAATCCGGGAATAGCAATCAGCCCCAGCATTTT.

This clone was seen a single time. The rearrangement links TRBV4-3 to TRBJ1-1; 8 bases line up with TRBD1. Germline-derived CDR1 and CDR2 are LGHNA and YSLEER. Trimming took 4 bases from V and 1 from J; bases not matched to a gene: 11. The CDR3 is 17 residues long. This CDR3 is CASSLQGQGGQNTEAFF. As DNA, the CDR3 is TGCGCCAGCAGCCTCCAAGGACAGGGAGGTCAGAACACTGAAGCTTTCTTT.

This rearrangement joins TRBV28 to TRBJ1-1, with D uncertain. The length of the CDR3 is 13 residues. V lost 2 bases to trimming and J lost 10 bases, with 14 bases between them. The germline gives CDR1 MDHEN, CDR2 SYDVKM. The CDR3 nucleotides are TGTGCCAGCAGTTTAGGCTCAGCGGGTGTAGCTTTCTTT. Protein product: CASSLGSAGVAFF.

This chain uses TRBV28 with TRBJ1-4; 9 bases align to TRBD1. Germline V CDR1 and CDR2: MDHEN, SYDVKM. The V and J ends lost 3 bases and 7 bases, in that order; junction bases with no gene match: 6. The CDR3 is 15 amino acids. This chain's CDR3 is CASSLGGQGVEKLFF. The CDR3 coding sequence is TGTGCCAGCAGTTTGGGGGGACAGGGAGTTGAAAAACTGTTTTTT.

This chain links TRBV28 with TRBJ2-3; a possible D gene is TRBD1 (5 bases). V was trimmed by 3 bases and J by 3 bases, leaving 13 bases between them. There are 15 residues in the CDR3. In germline, CDR1 is MDHEN, CDR2 SYDVKM. CDR3 region: CASSFVAGSTDTQYF. The CDR3 DNA reads as TGTGCCAGCAGTTTTGTGGCAGGGTCGACAGATACGCAGTATTTT.

This clone was recorded a few times. V is TRBV5-6 and J is TRBJ1-1; 8 bases map to TRBD1. The J segment lost 1 base and the V segment lost 3 bases, leaving 5 bases of the junction unmatched. The CDR3 contains 15 residues. Germline V gene sequence: CDR1 SGHDT, CDR2 YYEEEE. CDR3: CASSWSDRGNTEAFF. Here the CDR3 DNA reads TGTGCCAGCAGCTGGAGCGACAGGGGGAACACTGAAGCTTTCTTT. Using reference TRBV5-6 and TRBJ1-1 for the parts outside the CDR3, the full variable domain is DAGVTQSPTHLIKTRGQQVTLRCSPKSGHDTVSWYQQALGQGPQFIFQYYEEEERQRGNFPDRFSGHQFPNYSSELNVNALLLGDSALYLCASSWSDRGNTEAFFGQGTRLTVV.

The chain combines TRBV9 with TRBJ1-3; 7 bases agree with TRBD1. The V and J ends lost 0 bases and 0 bases, in that order; junction bases with no gene match: 9. From germline, CDR1 is SGDLS and CDR2 YYNGEE. The CDR3 loop spans 18 amino acids. CDR3 sequence reads: CASSVGQGTVGSGNTIYF. The CDR3 coding sequence is TGTGCCAGCAGCGTAGGACAGGGTACGGTCGGCTCTGGAAACACCATATATTTT. Looking up the rest from reference TRBV9 and TRBJ1-3 gives the full variable domain: DSGVTQTPKHLITATGQRVTLRCSPRSGDLSVYWYQQSLDQGLQFLIQYYNGEERAKGNILERFSAQQFPDLHSELNLSSLELGDSALYFCASSVGQGTVGSGNTIYFGEGSWLTVV.

The DNA of the CDR3 is TGTGCCAGCAACGACGAAGGGGCCTCTGGGGCCAACGTCCTGACTTTC. Translated, it gives CASNDEGASGANVLTF. This chain joins TRBV7-9 and TRBJ2-6, with a tentative D call TRBD1 (5 bases). There are 16 residues in the CDR3. Germline V lookup: CDR1 SEHNR, CDR2 FQNEAQ (reference sequence). The V end was cut by 7 bases, the J end by 0 bases, with 13 bases between.

The V and J genes are TRBV15 and TRBJ1-5, with D maybe TRBD1 (6 bases). This CDR3 comprises 15 residues. V lost 1 base and J lost 3, with 10 bases in between. The germline CDR1 and CDR2 sequences are LNHNV and YYDKDF (reference sequence). The CDR3 sequence is CATSRGGDTNQPQHF. DNA of the CDR3: TGTGCCACCAGCAGAGGAGGGGACACCAATCAGCCCCAGCATTTT.

The J gene is TRBJ1-1, the V gene TRBV10-2, with no clear D. Germline lookup yields CDR1 WSHSY and CDR2 SAAADI. Trimming pared 6 bases from V and 1 base from J, leaving 9 bases between. CDR3 length: 13 amino acids. The CDR3 spells CASSSNRNTEAFF. The CDR3 nucleotides are TGCGCCAGCAGCTCCAACAGGAACACTGAAGCTTTCTTT.

The rearrangement links TRBV18 to TRBJ1-1; 7 bases are a match to TRBD1. Germline V gene lookup returns CDR1 KGHSH and CDR2 LQKENI. Trimming removed 5 bases from V and 3 bases from J; junction bases left unmatched: 6. The CDR3 covers 14 residues. Here the CDR3 reads CASSAGTVYTEAFF. The DNA of the CDR3 is TGTGCCAGCTCAGCCGGGACAGTTTACACTGAAGCTTTCTTT.

This rearrangement joins TRBV12-5 to TRBJ2-1, with D tentatively TRBD2 (5 bases). There are 16 residues in the CDR3. CDR1 LGHNT and CDR2 FRNRAP come from the germline V gene. The V end was cut by 7 bases, the J end by 0 bases, with 16 bases between. The CDR3 reads CASAALIGSSYNEQFF. The CDR3 region has the DNA TGTGCTAGTGCCGCTCTGATAGGGAGCTCCTACAATGAGCAGTTCTTC.

This clone was found once. The chain couples TRBV4-1 to TRBJ1-2, with D perhaps matching TRBD1 (5 bases). Germline CDR1 and CDR2: MGHRA and YSYEKL. Trimming pared 1 base from V and 3 bases from J, leaving 9 bases between. The CDR3 runs to 14 residues. CDR3 protein: CASSQGRVDYGYTF. CDR3 nucleotide sequence: TGCGCCAGCAGCCAAGGCAGGGTCGACTATGGCTACACCTTC.

This chain joins TRBV7-6 and TRBJ2-1; 13 bases are shared with TRBD2. With 5 bases clipped from V and 0 bases from J, the junction kept 10 bases outside the gene matches. This CDR3 spans 19 amino acids. Germline loops: CDR1 SGHVS, CDR2 FNYEAQ. The chain's CDR3 is CASSGTSGRAPSSYNEQFF. In nucleotides, the CDR3 is TGTGCCAGCAGCGGAACTAGCGGGAGGGCCCCAAGCTCCTACAATGAGCAGTTCTTC.

The DNA for the CDR3 is TGTGCCAGCAGGCCGACAGGGGTAGATACGCAGTATTTT. This translates into CASRPTGVDTQYF. This chain links TRBV7-9 with TRBJ2-3, with TRBD1 matching over 8 bases. CDR1 SEHNR and CDR2 FQNEAQ come from the germline V gene (reference sequence). CDR3 length: 13 residues. V lost 6 bases, J lost 5 bases, and 4 bases stayed unmatched.

The CDR3 DNA reads TGTGCCTGGAGTGGACTAGCTGAAGAGACCCAGTACTTC. This translates into CAWSGLAEETQYF. V and J are TRBV30 and TRBJ2-5; 7 positions match TRBD2. The CDR3 loop spans 13 amino acids. The germline CDR1 and CDR2 sequences are GTSNPN and SVGIG (reference sequence). With 1 base clipped from V and 3 bases from J, the junction kept 2 bases outside the gene matches.

The chain is built from TRBV6-5 and TRBJ1-6; no firm D call. With 0 bases removed from V and 0 bases from J, the gap between germline ends came to 6 bases. The CDR3 consists of 16 residues. CDR1 and CDR2 from the germline V gene are MNHEY and SVGAGI. The CDR3 reads CASSYSSSSYNSPLHF. CDR3 DNA sequence: TGTGCCAGCAGTTACTCCTCCAGCTCCTATAATTCACCCCTCCACTTT.